The 11 T cell receptor beta chains below come from one sample, sequenced in a study of blood T cell repertoires in COVID-19. TCRdb's table, derived via immunoSEQ multiplex PCR, lists solely in-frame clones and lacks some. Altogether a few hundred thousand clones are present, 70% to 90% being singletons, with the ten largest covering less than 8.5%. The sample taken for sequencing was peripheral blood. The receptor source for this set is a woman between 70 and 85 years old with active or convalescent COVID-19.

The rearrangement uses TRBV7-9 and TRBJ2-3; D not certain. The germline V and J ends were trimmed by 1 base and 6 bases, with 8 bases remaining between them. CDR1 is SEHNR and CDR2 is FQNEAQ in the germline V gene (reference sequence). The CDR3 spans 13 residues. The CDR3 loop reads CASSLGARDTQYF. DNA for the CDR3: TGTGCCAGCAGCTTAGGAGCCCGCGATACGCAGTATTTT.

The chain joins TRBV7-2 to TRBJ1-3; the D gene is possibly TRBD1 (5 bases). The CDR3 is made up of 14 amino acids. Per germline, CDR1 SGHTA and CDR2 FQGNSA. V lost 7 bases to trimming and J lost 4 bases, with 14 bases between them. CDR3 loop: CASTLGGLGNTIYF. The CDR3 DNA reads as TGTGCCAGCACCTTGGGGGGGTTAGGAAACACCATATATTTT.

The chain recombines TRBV24-1 with TRBJ2-1; the D gene is possibly TRBD1 (5 bases). V lost 9 bases and J 6 bases, leaving 14 bases between the germline ends. The CDR3 is 13 residues long. Per germline, CDR1 KGHDR and CDR2 SFDVKD. DNA of the CDR3: TGTGCCACCTCCCGGACATCGACCAATGAGCAGTTCTTC. Translated, it gives CATSRTSTNEQFF.

The V gene is TRBV29-1, the J gene TRBJ2-7, with 11 positions matching TRBD1. The V and J ends lost 4 bases and 4 bases, in that order; junction bases with no gene match: 9. This CDR3 has 15 amino acids. Germline V CDR1 and CDR2: SQVTM, ANQGSEA. The CDR3 DNA is TGCAGCGTTGGGGAGGGGACAGGGGGTCTTTACGAGCAGTACTTC. This sequence encodes CSVGEGTGGLYEQYF.

V usage is TRBV9 and J usage is TRBJ2-1; perhaps TRBD2 as D (5 bases). The CDR3 runs to 15 residues. The ends were cut back, 3 bases at V and 0 bases at J, with 10 bases in the middle. Germline-derived CDR1 and CDR2 are SGDLS and YYNGEE. The CDR3 DNA is TGTGCCAGCAGCGCCGCGGGTAGCTCCTACAATGAGCAGTTCTTC. Translated, it gives CASSAAGSSYNEQFF.

This clone was seen a few times. The rearrangement joins TRBV19 to TRBJ1-3, with TRBD1 matching over 7 bases. The CDR3 totals 15 residues. Germline V gene lookup returns CDR1 LNHDA and CDR2 SQIVND (reference sequence). V gave up 7 bases and J gave up 0 bases; unmatched junction bases: 6. CDR3 in amino acids: CASTRGEVSGNTIYF. The CDR3 DNA follows: TGTGCCAGTACCAGGGGGGAGGTCTCTGGAAACACCATATATTTT.

V usage is TRBV5-6 and J usage is TRBJ2-7, with D possibly TRBD2 on 6 matching bases. Germline V CDR1 and CDR2: SGHDT, YYEEEE. V was cut by 4 bases and J by 2 bases, with 16 bases left in between. The CDR3 totals 15 residues. CDR3 loop: CASSLEWEAAYEQYF. The CDR3 DNA reads TGTGCCAGCAGCCTAGAGTGGGAGGCGGCCTACGAGCAGTACTTC.

The chain has TRBV19 and TRBJ1-2; D call uncertain. In germline, CDR1 is LNHDA, CDR2 SQIVND (reference sequence). Trimming took 7 bases from V and 2 from J, leaving 11 bases between them. This CDR3 spans 13 amino acids. The CDR3 loop is CASINRWNYGYTF. CDR3 in DNA: TGTGCCAGTATCAATAGATGGAACTATGGCTACACCTTC. The variable domain in full, with the rest retrieved from reference TRBV19 and TRBJ1-2, is DGGITQSPKYLFRKEGQNVTLSCEQNLNHDAMYWYRQDPGQGLRLIYYSQIVNDFQKGDIAEGYSVSREKKESFPLTVTSAQKNPTAFYLCASINRWNYGYTFGSGTRLTVV.

The rearrangement links TRBV3-1 (or the pseudogene TRBV3-2) to TRBJ2-7; weak D call: TRBD2 (5 bases). V shed 1 base and J shed 4 bases, with 8 bases lying between them. The germline CDR1 and CDR2 sequences are LGHDT and YNNKEL (reference sequence). The CDR3 has 13 residues. CDR3 in DNA: TGTGCCAGCAGCCAAGCGCGCGGGTACGAGCAGTACTTC. Its translation: CASSQARGYEQYF.

This clone appeared a single time. The chain's CDR3 is CASSFSFSGISYEQYF. The CDR3 bases are TGTGCCAGCAGCTTCTCCTTCTCCGGGATCTCCTACGAGCAGTACTTC. J is TRBJ2-7 and V is TRBV3-1 (or the pseudogene TRBV3-2); possible D gene TRBD2, 5 bases. The CDR3 is 16 residues long. Trimming shortened V by 5 bases and J by 0 bases, and 17 bases separated the two germline ends. Germline V gene sequence: CDR1 LGHDT, CDR2 YNNKEL (reference sequence).

This rearrangement joins TRBV12-5 to TRBJ2-7; possibly TRBD1 for D (6 bases). The CDR3 is 20 residues long. V was shortened by 0 bases and J by 0 bases, with 24 bases between the two germline ends. The germline V gene has CDR1 LGHNT and CDR2 FRNRAP. Here the CDR3 DNA reads TGTGCTAGTGGTTTGGTACGAACAGTTGACAGGCCCCTTAACTCCTACGAGCAGTACTTC. Translation: CASGLVRTVDRPLNSYEQYF.